This T cell receptor (beta chain) was obtained from a study of T-cell reconstitution after alpha-beta-depleted transplantation in children. Germline values: CDR1 SGHRS, CDR2 YFSETQ. This CDR3 region has 15 residues. Trimming removed 2 bases from V and 2 bases from J, with 11 bases in between. This clonotype has a handful of counts. No antigen is known for it. Study findings and constraints: Newly produced T cells mostly accounted for T-cell counts and diversity one year post-transplant. From surviving recipient T cells and thymic progenitors came the high day-60 TCRbeta diversity observed in some patients.

Unique molecular identifiers were used to barcode this TCRbeta library. TCRdb redid the calling of the PCR reads with MiXCR, one entry per CDR3 protein. The data hold hundreds of thousands of distinct CDR3 sequences, with 15% to 20% observed a single time. This sequence joins TRBV5-1 and TRBJ2-1; no reliable D call. The receptor's source is a male patient aged 2 to 10 who had a stem cell transplant for acute lymphoblastic leukemia, so the T cells may come from the graft donor. The sample in question was PBMCs, mostly from graft donor cells, obtained 360 days after TCRalphabeta/CD19-depleted stem cell transplant. The CDR3 nucleotides read TGCGCCAGCAGCTTCCGCCCCTCGGCCTACAATGAGCAGTTCTTC. Translation: CASSFRPSAYNEQFF.